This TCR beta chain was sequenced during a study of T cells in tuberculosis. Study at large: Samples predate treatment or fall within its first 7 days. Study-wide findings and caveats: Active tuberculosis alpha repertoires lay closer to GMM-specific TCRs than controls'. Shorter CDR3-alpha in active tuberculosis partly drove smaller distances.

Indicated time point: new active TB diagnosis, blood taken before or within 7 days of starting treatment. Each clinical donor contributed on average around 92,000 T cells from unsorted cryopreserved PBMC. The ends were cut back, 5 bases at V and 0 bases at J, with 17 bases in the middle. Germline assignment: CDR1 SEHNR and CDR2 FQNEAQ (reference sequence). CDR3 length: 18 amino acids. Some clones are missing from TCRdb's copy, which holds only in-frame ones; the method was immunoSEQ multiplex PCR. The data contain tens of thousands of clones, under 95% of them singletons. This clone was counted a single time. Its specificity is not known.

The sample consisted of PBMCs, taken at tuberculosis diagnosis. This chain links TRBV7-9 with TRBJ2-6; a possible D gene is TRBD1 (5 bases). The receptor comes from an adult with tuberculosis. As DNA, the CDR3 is TGTGCCAGCAGCGCCGGACACCTGACCTCCTCTGGGGCCAACGTCCTGACTTTC. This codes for CASSAGHLTSSGANVLTF.